Each of the 26 T cell receptor beta chains below was sequenced from the same sample in a study of vaccination effects on CD4 cells after COVID-19. Method: immunoSEQ multiplex PCR; TCRdb's copy keeps in-frame clones and lacks some. The sample shows 78,000 or so clones, 78% of them seen only once. Viral peptide pool expansion of antigen-specific CD4+ T cells preceded sequencing in the ViraFEST assay. CD4+ T cell isolation took place after less than 13 days of culture. All vaccine recipients tested negative for nucleocapsid antibodies and had never contracted SARS-CoV-2 infection. Their antigen targets remain unknown. This specimen consisted of CD4+ T cells from PBMCs cultured with SARS-CoV-2 spike peptides, obtained before COVID-19 vaccination. Receptors originate from a human donor who received a COVID-19 vaccine.

The chain is built from TRBV14 and TRBJ1-6, with 9 positions matching TRBD1. Trimming took 6 bases from V and 10 from J; bases not matched to a gene: 4. The CDR3 extends over 13 amino acids. Germline CDR1 SGHDN, CDR2 FVKESK. CDR3 DNA: TGTGCCAGCAGTATCACAGGGGGCTCACCCCTCCACTTT. Translated, it gives CASSITGGSPLHF.

This clone appeared a single time. The rearrangement links TRBV24-1 to TRBJ1-5; 7 nucleotides match TRBD1. The CDR3 totals 14 residues. The V gene end was trimmed by 5 bases and the J gene end by 4 bases; junction bases not matched to a gene: 4. CDR1 is KGHDR and CDR2 is SFDVKD in the germline V gene. CDR3 in DNA: TGTGCCACCAGTGGCTTACAGGGGAATCAGCCCCAGCATTTT. This sequence encodes CATSGLQGNQPQHF.

The CDR3 coding sequence is TGTGCCAGCAGCTTAGGGCACAGGGGGAATGAGCAGTTCTTC. Protein product: CASSLGHRGNEQFF. This chain connects TRBV11-3 to TRBJ2-1; 8 nucleotides match TRBD1. This CDR3 is built from 14 residues. The germline gives CDR1 SGHNT, CDR2 YENEEA. Unmatched junction bases numbered 3, after V lost 1 base and J lost 7 bases.

Only one count was recorded for this clone. The chain's CDR3 is CASSLQGPFPLEQYV. CDR3 coding DNA: TGTGCCAGCAGTTTACAGGGGCCTTTCCCTCTGGAGCAGTACGTC. The chain joins TRBV28 to TRBJ2-7; D is possibly TRBD1 (6 bases). The CDR3 has 15 residues. The germline V and J ends were trimmed by 2 bases and 7 bases, with 18 bases remaining between them. CDR1 and CDR2 (germline): MDHEN, SYDVKM.

This clone was found once. The chain uses TRBV11-2 and TRBJ1-2, with a weak D call TRBD1 (5 bases). Per germline, CDR1 SGHAT and CDR2 FQNNGV. Deletions cut 5 bases from V and 5 bases from J, with 9 bases between. The CDR3 spans 12 residues. The CDR3 sequence is CASSTGGYGYTF. The CDR3 DNA sequence: TGTGCCAGCAGCACGGGGGGTTATGGCTACACCTTC.

This chain connects TRBV6-4 to TRBJ1-2; no clear D. The CDR3 consists of 15 residues. Germline CDR1 and CDR2: MRHNA and SNTAGT. The germline V and J ends were trimmed by 4 bases and 0 bases, with 12 bases remaining between them. CDR3 coding DNA: TGTGCCAGCAGTGTATCGTCACCACCTAACTATGGCTACACCTTC. This translates into CASSVSSPPNYGYTF.

V and J are TRBV28 and TRBJ2-6; D might be TRBD2 (5 bases). Germline V gene data show CDR1 as MDHEN and CDR2 as SYDVKM. The CDR3 length is 15 residues. V lost 2 bases, J lost 4 bases, and 9 bases lay in between. Written as DNA, the CDR3 is TGTGCCAGCAGTTTAACCCCGGGAGGGGCCAACGTCCTGACTTTC. It encodes CASSLTPGGANVLTF.

CDR3 DNA sequence: TGTGCCAGCAGACAGAACACCGGGGAGCTGTTTTTT. Translation: CASRQNTGELFF. This chain connects TRBV11-1 to TRBJ2-2, with D uncertain. Germline CDR1 SGHAT, CDR2 FQDESV (reference sequence). The CDR3 sequence is 12 residues long. V shed 6 bases and J shed 1 base, with 3 bases lying between them.

This rearrangement joins TRBV5-1 to TRBJ2-5; the D gene could be TRBD1 or TRBD2 (5 bases each). The CDR3 runs 13 residues. Trimming pared 4 bases from V and 1 base from J, leaving 8 bases between. Germline-derived CDR1 and CDR2 are SGHRS and YFSETQ. The CDR3 sequence: CASSRDGQETQYF. For the CDR3, the DNA is TGCGCCAGCAGCCGGGACGGCCAAGAGACCCAGTACTTC.

In this sample, this clone turned up a few times. The chain joins TRBV6-1 to TRBJ2-1; D remains ambiguous. Trimming pared 0 bases from V and 15 bases from J, leaving 12 bases between. CDR1 is MNHNS, CDR2 SASEGT, per germline. This CDR3 has 12 residues. In DNA, the CDR3 is TGTGCCAGCAGTGAAGCGGTAGGGTGGCGGTTCTTC. Its translation: CASSEAVGWRFF.

This sequence joins TRBV19 and TRBJ1-4; D unclear. The CDR3 sequence is 15 residues long. The germline CDR1 and CDR2 sequences are LNHDA and SQIVND (reference sequence). The ends were cut back, 3 bases at V and 0 bases at J, with 8 bases in the middle. The CDR3 region is CASSMNIATNEKLFF. The CDR3 DNA follows: TGTGCCAGTAGTATGAACATCGCAACTAATGAAAAACTGTTTTTT.

V usage is TRBV19 and J usage is TRBJ2-2; no clear D. With 2 bases removed from V and 0 bases from J, the gap between germline ends came to 7 bases. This CDR3 is built from 15 residues. Germline assignment: CDR1 LNHDA and CDR2 SQIVND (reference sequence). Written as DNA, the CDR3 is TGTGCCAGTAGTATACGGCAACCGAACACCGGGGAGCTGTTTTTT. Its translation is CASSIRQPNTGELFF. The whole variable domain, filled in from reference TRBV19 and TRBJ2-2, reads DGGITQSPKYLFRKEGQNVTLSCEQNLNHDAMYWYRQDPGQGLRLIYYSQIVNDFQKGDIAEGYSVSREKKESFPLTVTSAQKNPTAFYLCASSIRQPNTGELFFGEGSRLTVL.

V is TRBV24-1 and J is TRBJ2-1; D not certain. V lost 3 bases, J lost 7 bases, and 6 bases lay in between. The CDR3 spans 12 residues. CDR1 KGHDR and CDR2 SFDVKD come from the germline V gene. CDR3 bases: TGTGCCACCAGTGATCGTAAAAATGAGCAGTTCTTC. It specifies CATSDRKNEQFF.

This clone was seen a few times. The chain combines TRBV5-6 with TRBJ1-3, with D uncertain. Germline V gene sequence: CDR1 SGHDT, CDR2 YYEEEE. Trimming left V 0 bases short and J 0 bases short, with 7 bases between. This CDR3 is 15 amino acids long. For the CDR3, the DNA is TGTGCCAGCAGCTTGGGACACACCTCTGGAAACACCATATATTTT. It codes for CASSLGHTSGNTIYF.

This sequence joins TRBV4-3 and TRBJ2-3; D is ambiguous. Trimming took off 0 bases at V and 4 bases at J, with 8 bases between the two ends. The CDR3 is 14 residues long. Germline V gene lookup returns CDR1 LGHNA and CDR2 YSLEER. The CDR3 DNA reads as TGCGCCAGCAGCCAAGACAGAATATCAGATACGCAGTATTTT. Residues: CASSQDRISDTQYF.

The J gene is TRBJ2-3, the V gene TRBV6-5, with a weak D call TRBD2 (6 bases). Trimming removed 0 bases from V and 3 bases from J, with 13 bases in between. Germline loops: CDR1 MNHEY, CDR2 SVGAGI. The CDR3 length is 16 residues. The CDR3 region is CASSYSLAQLTDTQYF. CDR3 nucleotides: TGTGCCAGCAGTTACTCGCTAGCGCAACTAACAGATACGCAGTATTTT.

The chain couples TRBV6-2 or TRBV6-3 to TRBJ2-6; possibly TRBD1 or TRBD2 for D (6 bases each). Trimming shortened V by 2 bases and J by 4 bases, and 9 bases separated the two germline ends. Germline V CDR1 and CDR2: MNHEY, SVGEGT. The CDR3 covers 15 residues. The DNA of the CDR3 is TGTGCCAGCAGTTACCGGGGGCGAGGGGCCAACGTCCTGACTTTC. Encoded protein: CASSYRGRGANVLTF.

The J gene is TRBJ2-3, the V gene TRBV5-6; TRBD2 agrees at 11 bases. V trimming: 6 bases; J trimming: 2 bases; junction bases outside the gene matches: 8. Per germline, CDR1 SGHDT and CDR2 YYEEEE. This CDR3 contains 16 residues. The CDR3 DNA sequence: TGTGCCAGCACTAAAAAGGGACTAGCGGTCACAGATACGCAGTATTTT. It is translated as CASTKKGLAVTDTQYF.

The CDR3 loop reads CASSTGQGNYGYTF. The DNA for the CDR3 is TGTGCCAGCAGCACTGGACAGGGAAACTATGGCTACACCTTC. The V gene is TRBV9, the J gene TRBJ1-2; 8 bases are shared with TRBD1. The germline CDR1 and CDR2 sequences are SGDLS and YYNGEE. This CDR3 has 14 amino acids. V lost 4 bases, J lost 2 bases, and 4 bases stayed unmatched. The complete variable domain, with remaining parts taken from reference TRBV9 and TRBJ1-2, reads DSGVTQTPKHLITATGQRVTLRCSPRSGDLSVYWYQQSLDQGLQFLIQYYNGEERAKGNILERFSAQQFPDLHSELNLSSLELGDSALYFCASSTGQGNYGYTFGSGTRLTVV.

The rearrangement joins TRBV19 to TRBJ1-2; 7 bases match TRBD1. Germline CDR1 is LNHDA and CDR2 is SQIVND (reference sequence). V shed 1 base and J 8 bases; nucleotides not matched to a gene: 10. The CDR3 runs 15 residues. CDR3: CASSIGHTTGSGYTF. In DNA, the CDR3 is TGTGCCAGTAGTATAGGTCATACGACAGGGTCCGGCTACACCTTC.

The CDR3 coding sequence is TGTGCCAGTAGCGAGGTCGGGGAGCTGTTTTTT. Protein product: CASSEVGELFF. J is TRBJ2-2 and V is TRBV19; D remains ambiguous. In germline, CDR1 is LNHDA, CDR2 SQIVND (reference sequence). The V end lost 6 bases, the J end lost 7 bases, and 6 bases lay between the germline ends. The length of the CDR3 is 11 residues.

The V call is TRBV3-1 (or the pseudogene TRBV3-2), the J call TRBJ1-2; TRBD1 might be the D (5 bases). Looked up from germline, CDR1 is LGHDT and CDR2 is YNNKEL (reference sequence). The length of the CDR3 is 12 residues. The V and J ends lost 0 bases and 11 bases respectively, with 10 bases between them. The DNA for the CDR3 is TGTGCCAGCAGCCAAGAGAAGGGGCCATACACCTTC. Amino acids: CASSQEKGPYTF.

This clone occurred a few times. The chain combines TRBV30 with TRBJ1-5; 9 nucleotides agree with TRBD1. Trimming at V came to 0 bases and at J to 4 bases, leaving 1 base not matched to a gene. The CDR3 is 14 residues long. The germline gives CDR1 GTSNPN, CDR2 SVGIG (reference sequence). The CDR3 DNA reads TGTGCCTGGAGTGTGGGGACAGGGAATCAGCCCCAGCATTTT. Translation: CAWSVGTGNQPQHF.

As DNA, the CDR3 is TGTGCCAGTAGCAAAAACGGCAACTTTGAAAAACTGTTTTTT. This translates into CASSKNGNFEKLFF. V gene TRBV19 combines with J gene TRBJ1-4; no clear D gene. The V end was cut by 6 bases, the J end by 7 bases, with 15 bases between. This CDR3 comprises 14 residues. Germline values: CDR1 LNHDA, CDR2 SQIVND (reference sequence).

The J gene is TRBJ2-5, the V gene TRBV4-2; TRBD1 might be the D (5 bases). V lost 5 bases and J lost 2, with 9 bases in between. CDR3 length: 13 residues. Germline-derived CDR1 and CDR2 are LGHNA and YNFKEQ. The CDR3 protein is CASSGRDQETQYF. The CDR3 nucleotides read TGTGCCAGCAGCGGCAGGGATCAAGAGACCCAGTACTTC.

The gene calls are TRBV19 and TRBJ2-3; 7 nucleotides align to TRBD1. With 8 bases clipped from V and 2 bases from J, the junction kept 7 bases outside the gene matches. The germline V gene encodes CDR1 LNHDA and CDR2 SQIVND (reference sequence). The CDR3 runs to 14 residues. CDR3 region: CASRLQGNTDTQYF. The CDR3 DNA sequence: TGTGCCAGTCGTTTACAGGGGAACACAGATACGCAGTATTTT.